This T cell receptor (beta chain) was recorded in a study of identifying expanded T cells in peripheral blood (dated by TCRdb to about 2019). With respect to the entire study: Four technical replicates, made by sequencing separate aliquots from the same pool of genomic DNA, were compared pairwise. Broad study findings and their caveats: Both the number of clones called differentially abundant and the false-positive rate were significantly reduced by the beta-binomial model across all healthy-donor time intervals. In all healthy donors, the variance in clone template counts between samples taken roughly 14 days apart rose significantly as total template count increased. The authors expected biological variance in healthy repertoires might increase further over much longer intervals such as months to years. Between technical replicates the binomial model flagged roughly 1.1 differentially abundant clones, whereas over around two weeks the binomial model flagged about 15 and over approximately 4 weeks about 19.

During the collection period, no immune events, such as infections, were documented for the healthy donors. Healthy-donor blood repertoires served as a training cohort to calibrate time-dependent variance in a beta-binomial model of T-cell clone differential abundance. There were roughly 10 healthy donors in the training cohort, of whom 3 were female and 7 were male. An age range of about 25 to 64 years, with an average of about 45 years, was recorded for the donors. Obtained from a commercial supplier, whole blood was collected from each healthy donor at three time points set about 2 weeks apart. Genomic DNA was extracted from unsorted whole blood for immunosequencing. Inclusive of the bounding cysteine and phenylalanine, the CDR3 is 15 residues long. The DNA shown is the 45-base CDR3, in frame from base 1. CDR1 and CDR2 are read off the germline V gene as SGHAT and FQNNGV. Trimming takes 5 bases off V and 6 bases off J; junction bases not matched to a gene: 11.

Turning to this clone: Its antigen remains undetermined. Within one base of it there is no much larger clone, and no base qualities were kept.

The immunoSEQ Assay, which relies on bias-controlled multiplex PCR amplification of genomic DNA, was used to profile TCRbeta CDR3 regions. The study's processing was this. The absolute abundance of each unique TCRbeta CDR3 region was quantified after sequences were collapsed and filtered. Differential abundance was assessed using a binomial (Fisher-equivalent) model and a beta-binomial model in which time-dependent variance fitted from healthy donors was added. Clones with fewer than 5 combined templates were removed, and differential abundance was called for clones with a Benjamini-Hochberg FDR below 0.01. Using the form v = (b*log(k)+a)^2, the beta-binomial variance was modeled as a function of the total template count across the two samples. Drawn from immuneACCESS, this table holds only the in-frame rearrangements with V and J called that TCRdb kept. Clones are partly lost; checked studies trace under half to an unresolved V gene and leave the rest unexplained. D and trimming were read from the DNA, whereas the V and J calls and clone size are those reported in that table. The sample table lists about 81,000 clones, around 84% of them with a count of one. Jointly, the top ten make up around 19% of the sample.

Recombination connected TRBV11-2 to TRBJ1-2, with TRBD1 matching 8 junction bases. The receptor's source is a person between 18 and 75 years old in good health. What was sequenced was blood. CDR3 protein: CASSRGDRINDGYTF. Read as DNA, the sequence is TGTGCCAGCAGCCGGGGGGACAGGATAAATGATGGCTACACCTTC.